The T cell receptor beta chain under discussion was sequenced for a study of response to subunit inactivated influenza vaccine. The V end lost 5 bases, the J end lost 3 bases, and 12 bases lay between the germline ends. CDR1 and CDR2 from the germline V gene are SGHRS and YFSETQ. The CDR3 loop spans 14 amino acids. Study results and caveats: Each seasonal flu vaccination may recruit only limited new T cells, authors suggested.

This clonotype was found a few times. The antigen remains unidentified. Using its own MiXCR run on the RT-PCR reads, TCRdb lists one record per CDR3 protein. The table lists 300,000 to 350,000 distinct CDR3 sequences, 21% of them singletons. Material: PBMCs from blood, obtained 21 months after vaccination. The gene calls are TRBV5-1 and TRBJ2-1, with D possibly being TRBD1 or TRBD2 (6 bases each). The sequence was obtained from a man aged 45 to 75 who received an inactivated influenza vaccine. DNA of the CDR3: TGCGCCAGCAGTTCGGGGGCCAGCTACAATGAGCAGTTCTTC. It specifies CASSSGASYNEQFF. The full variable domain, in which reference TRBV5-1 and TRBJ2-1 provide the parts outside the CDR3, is KAGVTQTPRYLIKTRGQQVTLSCSPISGHRSVSWYQQTPGQGLQFLFEYFSETQRNKGNFPGRFSGRQFSNSRSEMNVSTLELGDSALYLCASSSGASYNEQFFGPGTRLTVL.